The next 15 T cell receptor beta chains were all read from a single sample in a study of shared clonotypes between healthy human individuals. Libraries were prepared by immunoSEQ multiplex PCR; TCRdb keeps only in-frame clonotypes and omits some of them. The sample has 2 million to 2.5 million clones, roughly 93% seen once; the top ten hold about 0.39%. Sample: naive CD4+ T cells from PBMCs. The subset here: CD45RA+ positively selected. Receptor source: a man aged 18 to 29 in good health. Some clones in this sample may be carry-over from other donors' samples.

The CDR3 nucleotides are TGTGCCAGCTCACCGGATCGGCCCGGCTCTGGAAACACCATATATTTT. The encoded protein is CASSPDRPGSGNTIYF. The chain is built from TRBV18 and TRBJ1-3; D gene uncertain. CDR3 length: 16 residues. The ends were cut back, 3 bases at V and 0 bases at J, with 12 bases in the middle. The germline CDR1 and CDR2 sequences are KGHSH and LQKENI. Looking up the rest from reference TRBV18 and TRBJ1-3 gives the full variable domain: NAGVMQNPRHLVRRRGQEARLRCSPMKGHSHVYWYRQLPEEGLKFMVYLQKENIIDESGMPKERFSAEFPKEGPSILRIQQVVRGDSAAYFCASSPDRPGSGNTIYFGEGSWLTVV.

J is TRBJ2-1 and V is TRBV7-8; 7 bases are a match to TRBD1. The germline gives CDR1 SGHVS, CDR2 FQNEAQ. V dropped 5 bases and J dropped 4; count of bases not matched to a gene: 11. The CDR3 length is 16 residues. CDR3: CASSPPGTETYNEQFF. CDR3 sequence (DNA): TGTGCCAGCAGCCCCCCCGGGACAGAGACTTACAATGAGCAGTTCTTC.

This rearrangement joins TRBV28 to TRBJ1-2; tentative D call: TRBD1 (5 bases). Germline V gene sequence: CDR1 MDHEN, CDR2 SYDVKM. This CDR3 region has 16 residues. V dropped 1 base and J dropped 7 bases, with 19 bases sitting between them. The CDR3 nucleotides read TGTGCCAGCAGTTTATTTACAGGTGCCTTAGGTTTTGGCTACACCTTC. Amino acids: CASSLFTGALGFGYTF.

V is TRBV6-6 and J is TRBJ1-1, with no clear D. The V and J ends lost 2 bases and 1 base respectively, with 11 bases between them. Germline lookup yields CDR1 MNHNY and CDR2 SVGAGI (reference sequence). The CDR3 runs 15 residues. In DNA, the CDR3 is TGTGCCAGCAGTTACGGAGGGCCGGGGAACACTGAAGCTTTCTTT. This translates into CASSYGGPGNTEAFF.

This CDR3 reads CASSAAAGAPQYF. The DNA for the CDR3 is TGTGCCAGCAGTGCAGCAGCAGGGGCGCCGCAGTACTTC. V is TRBV2 and J is TRBJ2-4; D possibly corresponds to TRBD1 (6 bases). The CDR3 runs to 13 residues. Trimming took 4 bases from V and 13 from J, leaving 17 bases between them. From germline, CDR1 is SNHLY and CDR2 FYNNEI.

The chain employs TRBV2 and TRBJ2-2, with 10 bases aligning to TRBD1. Per germline, CDR1 SNHLY and CDR2 FYNNEI. The length of the CDR3 is 16 residues. V shed 6 bases and J 1 base; nucleotides not matched to a gene: 5. CDR3 sequence reads: CASRSRDRGNTGELFF. The CDR3 DNA is TGTGCCAGCAGATCAAGGGACAGGGGGAACACCGGGGAGCTGTTTTTT.

The table lists this clone with a count of one. CDR3 loop: CAWSVDLNTGELFF. CDR3 coding DNA: TGTGCCTGGAGTGTAGACTTGAACACCGGGGAGCTGTTTTTT. The chain combines TRBV30 with TRBJ2-2; no definite D call. Germline CDR1 reads GTSNPN; CDR2 reads SVGIG (reference sequence). Trimming pared 0 bases from V and 1 base from J, leaving 6 bases between. There are 14 residues in the CDR3.

The V and J genes are TRBV6-5 and TRBJ2-5; D perhaps matches TRBD1 (6 bases). CDR1 is MNHEY, CDR2 SVGAGI, per germline. The CDR3 is made up of 15 amino acids. Trimming cost V 0 bases and J 1 base, with 9 bases left between them. CDR3 sequence reads: CASSYSGQSQETQYF. In nucleotides, the CDR3 is TGTGCCAGCAGTTACTCCGGACAGAGCCAAGAGACCCAGTACTTC.

As for this clone: Other DNA sequences from this sample encode an identical CDR3 as well. The chain is built from TRBV29-1 and TRBJ2-7; D is possibly TRBD2 (6 bases). V dropped 4 bases and J dropped 4 bases, with 11 bases sitting between them. The CDR3 has 12 amino acids. Per germline, CDR1 SQVTM and CDR2 ANQGSEA. In DNA, the CDR3 is TGCAGCGTTGTAACCGGAGGGTACGAGCAGTACTTC. This sequence encodes CSVVTGGYEQYF.

This rearrangement joins TRBV7-4 to TRBJ2-7, with unresolved D. Germline CDR1 and CDR2: SGHVT and SQSDAQ. V was cut by 5 bases and J by 3 bases, with 11 bases left in between. There are 13 residues in the CDR3. The chain's CDR3 is CASSTPQHYEQYF. DNA for the CDR3: TGTGCCAGCAGCACACCACAGCACTACGAGCAGTACTTC.

This clone occurred once. V gene TRBV4-2 combines with J gene TRBJ1-6; D is perhaps TRBD1 (5 bases). Trimming removed 4 bases from V and 5 bases from J, with 12 bases in between. Looked up from germline, CDR1 is LGHNA and CDR2 is YNFKEQ. The CDR3 totals 15 residues. The CDR3 bases are TGTGCCAGCAGCCTATCCGGGGGGAATAATTCACCCCTCCACTTT. Amino acids: CASSLSGGNNSPLHF.

V gene TRBV11-2 combines with J gene TRBJ2-3; 8 nucleotides agree with TRBD2. The CDR3 spans 15 residues. J lost 6 bases, V lost 3 bases, and 8 bases had no gene match. Germline-derived CDR1 and CDR2 are SGHAT and FQNNGV. CDR3 loop: CASSFTGTSGDTQYF. The CDR3 DNA sequence: TGTGCCAGCAGCTTCACCGGGACTAGTGGTGATACGCAGTATTTT.

The CDR3 DNA is TGTGCCAGCAGCCCGAGCAGGGACGAGCAGTACTTC. It is translated as CASSPSRDEQYF. The chain employs TRBV9 and TRBJ2-7, with D possibly matching TRBD1 (5 bases). V was cut by 4 bases and J by 5 bases, with 10 bases left in between. Germline CDR1 is SGDLS and CDR2 is YYNGEE. The CDR3 is made up of 12 amino acids.

The chain is built from TRBV7-9 and TRBJ2-7, with TRBD2 matching 10 bases. V dropped 4 bases and J dropped 3; count of bases not matched to a gene: 3. Germline lookup yields CDR1 SEHNR and CDR2 FQNEAQ (reference sequence). The CDR3 extends over 14 amino acids. This CDR3 reads CASSSSGGYYEQYF. CDR3 nucleotide sequence: TGTGCCAGCAGCTCTAGCGGGGGATACTACGAGCAGTACTTC. The complete variable domain, with remaining parts taken from reference TRBV7-9 and TRBJ2-7, reads DTGVSQNPRHKITKRGQNVTFRCDPISEHNRLYWYRQTLGQGPEFLTYFQNEAQLEKSRLLSDRFSAERPKGSFSTLEIQRTEQGDSAMYLCASSSSGGYYEQYFGPGTRLTVT.

The CDR3, as DNA: TGTGCCAGCAGCATAGGACTAGCGGGAGTCGATGAGACCCAGTACTTC. It codes for CASSIGLAGVDETQYF. The rearrangement uses TRBV7-2 and TRBJ2-5; 13 bases are a match to TRBD2. Germline V lookup: CDR1 SGHTA, CDR2 FQGNSA. V lost 5 bases and J lost 5; bases outside the gene matches: 8. The CDR3 runs to 16 residues.